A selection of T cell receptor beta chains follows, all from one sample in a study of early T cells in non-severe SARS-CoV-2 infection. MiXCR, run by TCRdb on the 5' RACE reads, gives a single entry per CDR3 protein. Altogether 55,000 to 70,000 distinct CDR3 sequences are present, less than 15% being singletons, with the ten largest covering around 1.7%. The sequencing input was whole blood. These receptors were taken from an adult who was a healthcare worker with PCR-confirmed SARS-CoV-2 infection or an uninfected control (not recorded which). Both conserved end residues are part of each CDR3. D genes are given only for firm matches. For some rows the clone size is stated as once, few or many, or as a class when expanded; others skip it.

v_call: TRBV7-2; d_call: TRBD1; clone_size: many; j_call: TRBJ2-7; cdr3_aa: CASSLGQGVYEQYF; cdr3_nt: TGTGCCAGCAGCTTGGGACAGGGGGTCTACGAGCAGTACTTC
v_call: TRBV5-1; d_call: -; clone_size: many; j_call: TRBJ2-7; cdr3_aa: CASSPTGQAAYEQYF; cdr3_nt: TGCGCCAGCAGCCCCACCGGGCAGGCTGCCTACGAGCAGTACTTC
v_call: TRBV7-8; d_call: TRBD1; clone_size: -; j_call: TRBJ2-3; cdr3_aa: CASSSNLDRADTQYF; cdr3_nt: TGTGCCAGCAGCTCGAATCTGGACAGGGCAGATACGCAGTATTTT
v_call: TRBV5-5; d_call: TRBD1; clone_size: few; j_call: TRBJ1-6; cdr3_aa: CASSIGQGQSPLHF; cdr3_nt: TGTGCCAGCAGCATCGGACAGGGCCAGTCACCCCTCCACTTT
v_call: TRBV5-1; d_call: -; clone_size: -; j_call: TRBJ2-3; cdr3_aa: CASGSGSTDTQYF; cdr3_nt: TGCGCCAGCGGGTCGGGGTCCACAGATACGCAGTATTTT
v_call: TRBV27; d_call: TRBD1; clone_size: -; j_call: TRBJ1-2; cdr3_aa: CASSLSARGQGIGYGYTF; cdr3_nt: TGTGCCAGCAGTTTATCGGCCAGGGGGCAGGGAATAGGGTATGGCTACACCTTC
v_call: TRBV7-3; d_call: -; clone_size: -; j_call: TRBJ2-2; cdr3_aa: CASSPGRVGLGTGELFF; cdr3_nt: TGTGCCAGCAGCCCGGGACGGGTGGGTCTTGGCACCGGGGAGCTGTTTTTT
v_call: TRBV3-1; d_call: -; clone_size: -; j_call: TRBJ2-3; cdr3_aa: CASSQPKGGITDTQYF; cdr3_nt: TGTGCCAGCAGCCAACCAAAGGGGGGCATCACAGATACGCAGTATTTT
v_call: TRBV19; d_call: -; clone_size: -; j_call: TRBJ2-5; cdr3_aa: CASSIRGQEETQYF; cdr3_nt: TGTGCCAGTAGTATTCGAGGGCAGGAAGAGACCCAGTACTTC
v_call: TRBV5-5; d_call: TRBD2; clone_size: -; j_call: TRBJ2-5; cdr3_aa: CASRAGGVETQYF; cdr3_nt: TGTGCCAGCAGAGCGGGGGGCGTGGAGACCCAGTACTTC
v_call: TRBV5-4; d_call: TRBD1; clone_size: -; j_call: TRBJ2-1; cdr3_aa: CASSQPDRGVYNEQFF; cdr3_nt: TGTGCCAGCAGCCAACCCGACAGGGGTGTCTACAATGAGCAGTTCTTC
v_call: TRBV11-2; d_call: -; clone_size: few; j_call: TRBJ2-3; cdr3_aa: CASSLGGQGDTQYF; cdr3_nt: TGTGCCAGCAGCTTAGGGGGGCAGGGAGATACGCAGTATTTT
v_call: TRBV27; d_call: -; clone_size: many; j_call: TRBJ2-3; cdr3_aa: CASRGTSQQYF; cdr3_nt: TGTGCCAGCAGGGGGACCTCTCAGCAGTATTTT
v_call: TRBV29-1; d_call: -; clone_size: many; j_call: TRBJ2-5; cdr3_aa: CSATPSDETQYF; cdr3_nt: TGCAGCGCAACCCCCAGCGACGAGACCCAGTACTTC
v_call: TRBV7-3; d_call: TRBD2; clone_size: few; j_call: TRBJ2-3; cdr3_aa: CASRLAATDTQYF; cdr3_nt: TGTGCCAGCCGACTAGCGGCAACAGATACGCAGTATTTT
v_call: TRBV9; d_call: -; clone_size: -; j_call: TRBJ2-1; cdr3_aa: CASSVGPTYNEQFF; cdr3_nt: TGTGCCAGCAGCGTTGGACCAACTTACAATGAGCAGTTCTTC
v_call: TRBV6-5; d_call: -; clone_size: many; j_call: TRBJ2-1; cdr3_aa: CATAREGSRSYNEQFF; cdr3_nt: TGTGCCACCGCTCGTGAGGGGAGCCGCTCCTACAATGAGCAGTTCTTC
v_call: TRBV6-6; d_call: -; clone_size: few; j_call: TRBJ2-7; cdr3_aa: CASSYVHEQYF; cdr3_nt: TGTGCCAGCAGTTACGTCCACGAGCAGTACTTC
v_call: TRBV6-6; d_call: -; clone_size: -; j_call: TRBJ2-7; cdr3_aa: CASSSRPGRSGEVFYEQYF; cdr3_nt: TGTGCCAGCAGTTCACGCCCAGGACGATCGGGGGAGGTATTCTACGAGCAGTACTTC
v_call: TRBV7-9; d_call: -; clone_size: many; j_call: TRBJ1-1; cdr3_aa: CASSVPVRGETEAFF; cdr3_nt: TGTGCCAGCAGCGTCCCCGTTCGGGGCGAAACTGAAGCTTTCTTT
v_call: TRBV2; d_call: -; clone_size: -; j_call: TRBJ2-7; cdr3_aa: CASRTYEQYF; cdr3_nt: TGTGCCAGCAGAACGTACGAGCAGTACTTC
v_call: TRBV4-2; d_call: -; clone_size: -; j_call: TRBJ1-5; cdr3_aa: CASSQEEGGNQPQHF; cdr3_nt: TGTGCCAGCAGCCAAGAGGAGGGTGGGAATCAGCCCCAGCATTTT
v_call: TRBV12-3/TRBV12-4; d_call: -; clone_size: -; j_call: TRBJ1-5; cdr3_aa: CASRPANQPQHF; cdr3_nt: TGTGCCAGCAGGCCCGCTAATCAGCCCCAGCATTTT
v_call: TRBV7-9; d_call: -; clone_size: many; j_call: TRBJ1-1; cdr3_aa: CASSLYQAGDTEAFF; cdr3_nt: TGTGCCAGCAGCTTATATCAGGCGGGGGACACTGAAGCTTTCTTT
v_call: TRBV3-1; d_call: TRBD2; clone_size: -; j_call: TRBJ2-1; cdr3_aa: CASSQKAGTSGEQFF; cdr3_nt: TGTGCCAGCAGCCAAAAAGCGGGGACGAGCGGAGAGCAGTTCTTC
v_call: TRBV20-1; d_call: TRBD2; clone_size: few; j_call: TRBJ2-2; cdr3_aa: CSARGGGNTGELFF; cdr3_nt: TGCAGTGCTAGAGGCGGGGGGAACACCGGGGAGCTGTTTTTT
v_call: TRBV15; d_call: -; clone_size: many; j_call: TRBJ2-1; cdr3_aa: CATSRVPSSVDEQFF; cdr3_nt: TGTGCCACCAGCAGAGTTCCTAGCTCTGTCGATGAGCAGTTCTTC
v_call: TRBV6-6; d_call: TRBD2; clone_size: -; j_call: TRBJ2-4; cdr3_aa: CASSPLAGVKNIQYF; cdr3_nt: TGTGCCAGCAGCCCCCTGGCGGGAGTAAAAAACATTCAGTACTTC
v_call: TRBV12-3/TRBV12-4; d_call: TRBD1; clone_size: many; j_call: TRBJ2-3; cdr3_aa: CASSDPGQGRDTQYF; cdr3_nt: TGTGCCAGCAGTGACCCGGGACAGGGGAGAGATACGCAGTATTTT
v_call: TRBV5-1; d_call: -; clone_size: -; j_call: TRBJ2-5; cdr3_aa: CASSMGPGTQYF; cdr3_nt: TGCGCCAGCAGCATGGGGCCGGGGACCCAGTACTTC
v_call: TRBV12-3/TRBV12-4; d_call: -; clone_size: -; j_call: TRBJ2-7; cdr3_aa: CASSLGGQGSYEQYF; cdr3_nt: TGTGCCAGCAGTTTAGGGGGGCAGGGGTCCTACGAGCAGTACTTC
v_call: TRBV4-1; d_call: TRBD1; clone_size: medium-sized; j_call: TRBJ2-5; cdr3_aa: CASSQYRGETQYF; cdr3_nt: TGCGCCAGCAGCCAGTACAGGGGGGAGACCCAGTACTTC
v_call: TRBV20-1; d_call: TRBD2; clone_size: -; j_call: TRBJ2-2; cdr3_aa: CSARAGARGELFF; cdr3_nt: TGCAGTGCGAGAGCGGGGGCTAGAGGGGAGCTGTTTTTT
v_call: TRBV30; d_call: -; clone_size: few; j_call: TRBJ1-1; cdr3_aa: CAWSARQTEAFF; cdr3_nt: TGTGCCTGGAGTGCCCGGCAGACTGAAGCTTTCTTT
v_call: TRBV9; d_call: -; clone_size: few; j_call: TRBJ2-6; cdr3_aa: CASSVGPRDLSGANVLTF; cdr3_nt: TGTGCCAGCAGCGTAGGACCTAGGGATTTGTCTGGGGCCAACGTCCTGACTTTC
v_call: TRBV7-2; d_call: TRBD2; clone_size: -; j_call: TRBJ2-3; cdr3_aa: CASSIRRGADTQYF; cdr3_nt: TGTGCCAGCAGCATTAGACGGGGGGCAGATACGCAGTATTTT
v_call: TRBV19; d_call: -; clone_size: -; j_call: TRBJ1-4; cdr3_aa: CASSMPGPRGEKLFF; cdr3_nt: TGTGCCAGTAGTATGCCGGGACCCCGCGGTGAAAAACTGTTTTTT
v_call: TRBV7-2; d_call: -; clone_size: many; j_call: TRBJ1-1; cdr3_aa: CASGRQGGIAEAFF; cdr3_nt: TGTGCCAGCGGAAGGCAGGGTGGAATCGCTGAAGCTTTCTTT
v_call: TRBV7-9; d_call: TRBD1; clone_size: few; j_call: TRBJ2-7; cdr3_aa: CASSYRGTGGPGDYEQYF; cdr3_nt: TGTGCCAGCAGCTACCGCGGGACAGGGGGCCCAGGAGACTACGAGCAGTACTTC
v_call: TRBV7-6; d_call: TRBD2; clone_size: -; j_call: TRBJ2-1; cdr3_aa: CASSPETSRNEQFF; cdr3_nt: TGTGCCAGCAGCCCGGAGACTAGCCGCAATGAGCAGTTCTTC
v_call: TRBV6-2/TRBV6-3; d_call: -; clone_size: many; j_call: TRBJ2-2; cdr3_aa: CASSYLSHLPGELFF; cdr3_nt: TGTGCCAGCAGTTACCTCTCCCACCTTCCGGGGGAGCTGTTTTTT
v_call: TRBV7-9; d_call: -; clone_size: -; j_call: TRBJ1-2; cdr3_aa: CASSPTAGGGYTF; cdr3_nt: TGTGCCAGCAGTCCTACGGCGGGGGGCGGCTACACCTTC
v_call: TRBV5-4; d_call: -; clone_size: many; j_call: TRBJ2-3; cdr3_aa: CASSLVGPPITDTQYF; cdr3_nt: TGTGCCAGCAGCTTGGTGGGACCTCCTATCACAGATACGCAGTATTTT
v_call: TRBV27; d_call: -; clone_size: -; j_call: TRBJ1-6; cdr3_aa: CASSLSVLSYNSPLHF; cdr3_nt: TGTGCCAGCAGTTTATCAGTACTCTCCTATAATTCACCCCTCCACTTT
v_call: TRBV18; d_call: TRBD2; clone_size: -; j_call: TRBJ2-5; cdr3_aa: CASSASTSGGETQYF; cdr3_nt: TGTGCCAGCTCAGCTTCAACTAGCGGGGGAGAGACCCAGTACTTC
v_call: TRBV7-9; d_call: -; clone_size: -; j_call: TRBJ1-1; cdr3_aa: CASSLEARGNTEAFF; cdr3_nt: TGTGCCAGCAGCTTAGAGGCCAGGGGGAACACTGAAGCTTTCTTT
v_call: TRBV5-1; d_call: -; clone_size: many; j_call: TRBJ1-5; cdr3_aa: CASSLGQYSNQPQHF; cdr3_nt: TGCGCCAGCAGCTTGGGGCAGTATAGCAATCAGCCCCAGCATTTT
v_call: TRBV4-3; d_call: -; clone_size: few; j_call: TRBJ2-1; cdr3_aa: CASSRTSVGYRDEQFF; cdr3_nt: TGCGCCAGCAGCAGAACGTCCGTAGGGTACAGAGATGAGCAGTTCTTC
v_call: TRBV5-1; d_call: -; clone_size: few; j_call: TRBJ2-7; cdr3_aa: CASSLVGTASYEQYF; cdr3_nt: TGCGCCAGCAGCTTGGTAGGGACGGCCTCCTACGAGCAGTACTTC
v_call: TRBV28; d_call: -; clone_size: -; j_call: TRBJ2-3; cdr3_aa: CASRALWRQYF; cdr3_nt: TGTGCCAGCAGGGCCCTCTGGCGGCAGTATTTT